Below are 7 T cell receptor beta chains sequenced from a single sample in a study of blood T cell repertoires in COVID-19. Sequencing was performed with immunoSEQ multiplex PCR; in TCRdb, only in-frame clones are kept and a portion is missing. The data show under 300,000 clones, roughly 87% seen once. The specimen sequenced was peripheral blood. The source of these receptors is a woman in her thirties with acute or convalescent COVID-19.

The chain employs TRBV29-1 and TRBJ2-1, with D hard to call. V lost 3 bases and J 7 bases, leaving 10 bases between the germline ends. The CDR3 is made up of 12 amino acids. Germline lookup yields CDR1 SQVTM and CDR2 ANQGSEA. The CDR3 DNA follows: TGCAGCGTTGAGCTAGTTTTTAATGAGCAGTTCTTC. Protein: CSVELVFNEQFF.

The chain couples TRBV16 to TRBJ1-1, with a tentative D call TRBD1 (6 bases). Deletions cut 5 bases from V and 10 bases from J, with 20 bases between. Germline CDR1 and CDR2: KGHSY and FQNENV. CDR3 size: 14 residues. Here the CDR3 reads CASSLIRGASGAFF. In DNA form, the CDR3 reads TGTGCCAGCAGCTTAATCCGGGGGGCATCCGGAGCTTTCTTT.

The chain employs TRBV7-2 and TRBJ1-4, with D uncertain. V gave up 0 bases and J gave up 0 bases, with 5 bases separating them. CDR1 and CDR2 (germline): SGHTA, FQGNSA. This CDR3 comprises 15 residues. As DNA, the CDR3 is TGTGCCAGCAGCTTAGCGCAGTCAACTAATGAAAAACTGTTTTTT. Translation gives CASSLAQSTNEKLFF.

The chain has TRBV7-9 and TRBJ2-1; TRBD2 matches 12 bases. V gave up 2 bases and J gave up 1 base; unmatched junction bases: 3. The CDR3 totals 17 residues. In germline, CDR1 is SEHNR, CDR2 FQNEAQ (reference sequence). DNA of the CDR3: TGTGCCAGCAGCTTACCTGGACTAGCGGGATCCTACAATGAGCAGTTCTTC. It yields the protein CASSLPGLAGSYNEQFF.

The CDR3 loop reads CASSYSLAGSTGELFF. The CDR3 nucleotides are TGTGCCAGTAGTTATTCCCTAGCGGGGTCCACCGGGGAGCTGTTTTTT. V gene TRBV19 combines with J gene TRBJ2-2, with 9 bases identical to TRBD2. Germline-derived CDR1 and CDR2 are LNHDA and SQIVND (reference sequence). CDR3 length equals 16 residues. V was clipped by 5 bases and J by 4 bases; unmatched bases: 8.

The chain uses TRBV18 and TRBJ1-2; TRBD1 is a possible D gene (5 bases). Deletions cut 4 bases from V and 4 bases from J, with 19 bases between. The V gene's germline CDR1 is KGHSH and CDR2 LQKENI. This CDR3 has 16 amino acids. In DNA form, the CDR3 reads TGTGCCAGCTCACTACACCTACAGGCGGGAGGCTATGGCTACACCTTC. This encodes CASSLHLQAGGYGYTF.

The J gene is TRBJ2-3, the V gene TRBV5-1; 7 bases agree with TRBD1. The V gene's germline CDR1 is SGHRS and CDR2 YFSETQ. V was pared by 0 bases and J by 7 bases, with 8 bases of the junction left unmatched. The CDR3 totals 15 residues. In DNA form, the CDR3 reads TGCGCCAGCAGCTTGGCCGGTGACAGGGTACATACGCAGTATTTT. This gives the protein CASSLAGDRVHTQYF.